A selection of T cell receptor beta chains follows, all from one sample in a study of response to subunit inactivated influenza vaccine. MiXCR, run by TCRdb on the RT-PCR reads, gives a single entry per CDR3 protein. In the table there are a few hundred thousand distinct CDR3 sequences, more than 7% of which are singletons. The sample here was PBMCs from blood, taken about 24 months after vaccination. The receptors shown here come from a man between 50 and 69 years old who received an inactivated influenza vaccine. Both conserved end residues are part of each CDR3. D genes are given only for firm matches. Clone sizes are given selectively: once, few, many, or a class where the clone is expanded.

j_call,clone_size,d_call,v_call,cdr3_aa,cdr3_nt
TRBJ2-2,.,.,TRBV15,CATSGGRNTGELFF,TGTGCCACCAGCGGCGGACGGAACACCGGGGAGCTGTTTTTT
TRBJ2-5,few,.,TRBV20-1,CSARAVRVQETQYF,TGCAGTGCTAGAGCGGTGCGAGTCCAAGAGACCCAGTACTTC
TRBJ2-1,few,.,TRBV2,CASSGAPLLGEQFF,TGTGCCAGCAGTGGCGCCCCCCTGCTTGGTGAGCAGTTCTTC
TRBJ2-3,.,.,TRBV6-5,CASSFGTSADTQYF,TGTGCCAGCAGTTTCGGGACTTCGGCCGATACGCAGTATTTT
TRBJ2-1,many,.,TRBV29-1,CSVVPAGYNEQFF,TGCAGCGTTGTTCCGGCGGGGTACAATGAGCAGTTCTTC
TRBJ2-1,few,.,TRBV6-2/TRBV6-3,CASSFTTPTGRNGGFF,TGTGCCAGCAGCTTTACAACCCCTACGGGCCGAAATGGCGGGTTCTTC
TRBJ1-6,.,.,TRBV12-3/TRBV12-4,CASSSTGALSSPLHF,TGTGCCAGCAGTTCCACCGGGGCCCTTTCTTCACCCCTCCACTTT
TRBJ2-3,many,TRBD1,TRBV28,CASSPPDRAYTDTQYF,TGTGCCAGCAGCCCCCCGGACAGGGCCTACACAGATACGCAGTATTTT
TRBJ2-1,many,TRBD2,TRBV19,CATRTSGRVNEQFF,TGTGCCACCAGGACTAGCGGGAGAGTCAATGAGCAGTTCTTC
TRBJ2-5,.,TRBD2,TRBV24-1,CATSDLGLGEETQYF,TGTGCCACCAGTGATTTAGGACTAGGTGAGGAGACCCAGTACTTC
TRBJ2-4,.,.,TRBV5-5,CASSLGAPENIQYF,TGTGCCAGCAGCTTGGGGGCACCAGAAAACATTCAGTACTTC
TRBJ2-5,.,TRBD2,TRBV4-3,CASSLVAGVGETQYF,TGCGCCAGCAGCCTCGTGGCGGGAGTAGGGGAGACCCAGTACTTC
TRBJ1-1,.,.,TRBV5-1,CASSSANTEAFF,TGCGCCAGCAGCTCGGCTAACACTGAAGCTTTCTTT
TRBJ2-5,medium-sized,.,TRBV14,CASSQDGYETQYF,TGTGCCAGCAGCCAAGATGGGTACGAGACCCAGTACTTC
TRBJ2-4,few,.,TRBV4-3,CASSQSTEEDKNIQYF,TGCGCCAGCAGCCAAAGTACAGAAGAGGACAAAAACATTCAGTACTTC
TRBJ1-1,.,.,TRBV10-3,CAIRPPEGRDTEAFF,TGTGCCATCAGACCACCGGAGGGGAGGGACACTGAAGCTTTCTTT
TRBJ2-4,few,TRBD1,TRBV18,CASSRVRDRTSAKNIQYF,TGTGCCAGCTCGCGCGTCCGGGACAGAACATCGGCCAAAAACATTCAGTACTTC
TRBJ2-5,.,.,TRBV6-6,CAAGTLETQYF,TGTGCTGCTGGGACTTTAGAGACCCAGTACTTC
TRBJ2-2,many,.,TRBV20-1,CSATEGGSGELFF,TGCAGTGCGACCGAGGGCGGGTCCGGGGAGCTGTTTTTT